This T cell receptor (beta chain) was identified in a study of T cells after yellow fever vaccination. General study points: Most clones from primary vaccination resurfaced after the booster (about 95% CD4, 88% CD8). Contaminating bulk clonotypes could be abundant in FACS-sorted repertoires.

The CDR3 spans 13 residues. Trimming shortened V by 0 bases and J by 0 bases, and 1 base separated the two germline ends. Germline V CDR1 and CDR2: SGHRS, YFSETQ. Concerning this clonotype itself: The target antigen is unknown.

A single record per CDR3 protein comes from TCRdb applying MiXCR to the 5' RACE reads. The table lists 300,000 or so distinct CDR3 sequences, 10% to 15% of them singletons. The origin of this receptor is a man under 40 who received the YFV17D yellow fever vaccine. The chain recombines TRBV5-1 with TRBJ2-4; the D is unclear. This material consisted of CD4+ T cells sorted from PBMCs, taken 45 days after the yellow fever booster vaccination. CDR3: CASSLAAKNIQYF. The CDR3, as DNA: TGCGCCAGCAGCTTGGCAGCCAAAAACATTCAGTACTTC.